The rows below give T cell receptor beta chains drawn from one sample of a study of T cells in Graves' hyperthyroidism and ophthalmopathy. TCRdb recomputed calls from the multiplex PCR reads with MiXCR, one row per CDR3 protein. Of 450,000 to 650,000 distinct CDR3 sequences in the sample, approximately 14% were seen once. The sequenced sample was blood. These receptors came from a woman between 18 and 30 years old with Graves' ophthalmopathy. Each CDR3 is given with its conserved first and last residue. A D gene is named only where the DNA matches it firmly. Size is stated for part of the rows, as once, few or many counts, or as a class when the clone is expanded.

d_gene	j_gene	abundance	v_gene	CDR3nt	CDR3aa
TRBD2	TRBJ2-3	many	TRBV7-9	TGTGCCACCAGGACTAGCGGGAGTAGCCCAGATACGCAGTATTTT	CATRTSGSSPDTQYF
-	TRBJ2-3	many	TRBV24-1	TGTGCCACCAGTGATTCGCTCCCTGACCGGGGTTGGGCAGATACGCAGTATTTT	CATSDSLPDRGWADTQYF
-	TRBJ2-4	many	TRBV27	TGTGCCAGCAGTTCCGCCGGGCGGGGACAGATTCAGTACTTC	CASSSAGRGQIQYF
-	TRBJ1-6	few	TRBV2	TGTGCCAGCAGTGGGGATCCAGGCGGAGGTTCACCCCTCCACTTT	CASSGDPGGGSPLHF
TRBD2	TRBJ2-1	many	TRBV7-9	TGTGCCAGCAGGCCACGGGCGGGAGGAACCTACAATGAGCAGTTCTTC	CASRPRAGGTYNEQFF
TRBD2	TRBJ2-7	-	TRBV6-5	TGTGCCAGCAGTTACCGGGGACTAGCGGGAGGGGTTCCCTACGAGCAGTACTTC	CASSYRGLAGGVPYEQYF
-	TRBJ1-1	many	TRBV7-2	TGTGCCAGCGTAGGGGGGACCCTTATATACACTGAAGCTTTCTTT	CASVGGTLIYTEAFF
TRBD2	TRBJ2-7	many	TRBV11-2	TGTGCCAGCAGCTTAATTTTGACTAGCCTCACCTACGAGCAGTACTTC	CASSLILTSLTYEQYF
TRBD1	TRBJ2-3	many	TRBV7-9	TGTGCCAGCAGCTTGTCCGGGACAGGGGGCGCGGGAGATACGCAGTATTTT	CASSLSGTGGAGDTQYF
TRBD1	TRBJ2-3	few	TRBV10-3	TGTGCCATCAGTGAGTCGATAGGGGGCGGGAGCACAGATACGCAGTATTTT	CAISESIGGGSTDTQYF
-	TRBJ2-5	many	TRBV20-1	TGCAGTGCTAGCGCGGGCCTAGCGGAGACCCAGTACTTC	CSASAGLAETQYF
TRBD2	TRBJ2-3	many	TRBV3-1	TGTGCCAGCAGTCCGACTAGCGGGAGCACAGATACGCAGTATTTT	CASSPTSGSTDTQYF
TRBD1	TRBJ1-3	few	TRBV10-3	TGTGCCATCAGGATACCGGGACAGGGGGCGACTCTCTCTGGAAACACCATATATTTT	CAIRIPGQGATLSGNTIYF
-	TRBJ2-2	many	TRBV20-1	TGCAGTGCTAGAGATCCCCGGGGCGCGGGCACCGGGGAGCTGTTTTTT	CSARDPRGAGTGELFF
TRBD1	TRBJ2-3	-	TRBV7-9	TGTGCCAGCAGACCCACAGGGGGAAAGAAAACAGATACGCAGTATTTT	CASRPTGGKKTDTQYF
-	TRBJ2-5	-	TRBV5-1	TGCGCCAGCGGTCTCGACTACCAAGAGACCCAGTACTTC	CASGLDYQETQYF
TRBD2	TRBJ2-5	many	TRBV6-5	TGTGCCAGCAGTTACGGGGGGGACCTAGGAGAGACCCAGTACTTC	CASSYGGDLGETQYF
TRBD1	TRBJ1-1	many	TRBV30	TGTGCCTGGCCCCGGGACAGGGAGAACACTGAAGCTTTCTTT	CAWPRDRENTEAFF
-	TRBJ2-1	many	TRBV28	TGTGCCAGCAGCCCTCCTCCTTCGCGCTCCTACAATGAGCAGTTCTTC	CASSPPPSRSYNEQFF
-	TRBJ1-1	many	TRBV27	TGTGCCAGCAGTTTTGTAGGTGCAGGCACTGAAGCTTTCTTT	CASSFVGAGTEAFF
-	TRBJ2-7	-	TRBV13	TGTGCCAGCAGCGGCCGGGTTCCGGGGGCCGGACGGTCCTACGAGCAGTACTTC	CASSGRVPGAGRSYEQYF
TRBD1	TRBJ1-2	-	TRBV7-9	TGTGCCAGCAGCTTTGGGGGGACAGAGACTAACTATGGCTACACCTTC	CASSFGGTETNYGYTF
-	TRBJ1-5	many	TRBV12-5	TGTGCTAGTGGTTTGGACGGGGGGAATCAGCCCCAGCATTTT	CASGLDGGNQPQHF
-	TRBJ1-2	many	TRBV2	TGTGCCAGCAGTGTCCCACGACTGGGAGCCAACTATGGCTACACCTTC	CASSVPRLGANYGYTF
TRBD1	TRBJ2-5	many	TRBV28	TGTGCCAGCAGCGCCGCCGGGACAGCGTACCAAGAGACCCAGTACTTC	CASSAAGTAYQETQYF
TRBD1	TRBJ2-2	many	TRBV7-2	TGTGCCAGCAGCTTAGGGGGACAGGCGAACACCGGGGAGCTGTTTTTT	CASSLGGQANTGELFF
-	TRBJ1-4	few	TRBV4-3	TGCGCCAGCAGCCTCTGGTCGCGCGGCTCGGGTGAAAAACTGTTTTTT	CASSLWSRGSGEKLFF
-	TRBJ1-2	many	TRBV5-1	TGCGCCAGCAGCTCAGCAGAATGGGGCTACACCTTC	CASSSAEWGYTF
-	TRBJ1-4	-	TRBV20-1	TGCAGTGCTAGGTCACAGGGTACCAATGAAAAACTGTTTTTT	CSARSQGTNEKLFF
TRBD1	TRBJ2-7	-	TRBV6-5	TGTGCCAGCAGTTACATTTGGACAGGGGAGAGCCTCTCCTACGAGCAGTACTTC	CASSYIWTGESLSYEQYF
-	TRBJ2-7	-	TRBV6-2/TRBV6-3	TGTGCCAGCAGTTACTCGATACAGGGCGACTCCTACGAGCAGTACTTC	CASSYSIQGDSYEQYF
-	TRBJ2-1	-	TRBV29-1	TGCAGCGTTGAAGACAGGGTAAGGTACAATGAGCAGTTCTTC	CSVEDRVRYNEQFF
-	TRBJ2-7	few	TRBV29-1	TGCAGCGTTGAAATCCCGAGCACCTACGAGCAGTACTTC	CSVEIPSTYEQYF
TRBD2	TRBJ2-4	many	TRBV11-3	TGTGCCAGCAGCCCCGAAGGTCGGGCCGTACTAGCGGCCAAAAACATTCAGTACTTC	CASSPEGRAVLAAKNIQYF
-	TRBJ1-5	few	TRBV6-5	TGTGCCAGCAGTTACGATAGTAGCAATCAGCCCCAGCATTTT	CASSYDSSNQPQHF
-	TRBJ2-2	few	TRBV24-1	TGTGCCACCACAGAGGGGGACCGGTCCGGGGAGCTGTTTTTT	CATTEGDRSGELFF
-	TRBJ1-4	-	TRBV4-1	TGCGCCAGCAGCCAACTGGGCCTACTTAAAACTAATGAAAAACTGTTTTTT	CASSQLGLLKTNEKLFF
TRBD1	TRBJ1-3	few	TRBV7-8	TGTGCCAGCAGCTTATTGGACAGGGCGTATTCTGGAAACACCATATATTTT	CASSLLDRAYSGNTIYF
-	TRBJ1-2	-	TRBV19	TGTGCCAGTAGTATTCGCGCTGAGGGAGGAGGAGGCTACACCTTC	CASSIRAEGGGGYTF
TRBD1	TRBJ1-2	many	TRBV5-5	TGTGCCAGCAGCATACAGGGGGCGAAGGGCTACACCTTC	CASSIQGAKGYTF
-	TRBJ2-1	many	TRBV6-1	TGTGCCAGCCGTGAAGGAAGGAGCTCCTACAATGAGCAGTTCTTC	CASREGRSSYNEQFF
TRBD1	TRBJ2-2	few	TRBV27	TGTGCCAGCAGTTTAGTTCCGGACAGGGGATCGAAAGGGGCCGGGGAGCTGTTTTTT	CASSLVPDRGSKGAGELFF
TRBD1	TRBJ2-5	many	TRBV12-3/TRBV12-4	TGTGCCAGCAGTTTTTGGGGACAGGGAGAGACCCAGTACTTC	CASSFWGQGETQYF
-	TRBJ1-5	-	TRBV7-9	TGTGCCAGCAGCTTGGAAGAGGGTGGACAGCCCCAGCATTTT	CASSLEEGGQPQHF
TRBD2	TRBJ2-7	many	TRBV6-1	TGTGCCAGCGAACTAGCGGGAGGCACCTACGAGCAGTACTTC	CASELAGGTYEQYF
-	TRBJ2-2	many	TRBV7-9	TGTGCCAGCAGCCCACAATTGCAGGGAGTAGGCGGGGAGCTGTTTTTT	CASSPQLQGVGGELFF
-	TRBJ2-1	-	TRBV2	TGTGCCAGCAGGGGGGGCGGGGCACCCTACAATGAGCAGTTCTTC	CASRGGGAPYNEQFF